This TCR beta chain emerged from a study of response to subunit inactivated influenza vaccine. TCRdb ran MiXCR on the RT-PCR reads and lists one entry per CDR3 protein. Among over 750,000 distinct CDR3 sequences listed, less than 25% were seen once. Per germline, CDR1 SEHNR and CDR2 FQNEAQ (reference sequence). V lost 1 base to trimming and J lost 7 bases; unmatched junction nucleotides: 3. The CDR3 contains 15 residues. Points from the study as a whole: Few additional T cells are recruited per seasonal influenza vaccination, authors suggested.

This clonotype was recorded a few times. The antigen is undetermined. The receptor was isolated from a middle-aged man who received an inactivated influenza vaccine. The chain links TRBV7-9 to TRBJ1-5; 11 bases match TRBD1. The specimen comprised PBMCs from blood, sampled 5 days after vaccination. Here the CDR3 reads CASSLGTGGRQPQHF. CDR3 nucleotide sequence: TGTGCCAGCAGCTTAGGGACAGGGGGCAGGCAGCCCCAGCATTTT.